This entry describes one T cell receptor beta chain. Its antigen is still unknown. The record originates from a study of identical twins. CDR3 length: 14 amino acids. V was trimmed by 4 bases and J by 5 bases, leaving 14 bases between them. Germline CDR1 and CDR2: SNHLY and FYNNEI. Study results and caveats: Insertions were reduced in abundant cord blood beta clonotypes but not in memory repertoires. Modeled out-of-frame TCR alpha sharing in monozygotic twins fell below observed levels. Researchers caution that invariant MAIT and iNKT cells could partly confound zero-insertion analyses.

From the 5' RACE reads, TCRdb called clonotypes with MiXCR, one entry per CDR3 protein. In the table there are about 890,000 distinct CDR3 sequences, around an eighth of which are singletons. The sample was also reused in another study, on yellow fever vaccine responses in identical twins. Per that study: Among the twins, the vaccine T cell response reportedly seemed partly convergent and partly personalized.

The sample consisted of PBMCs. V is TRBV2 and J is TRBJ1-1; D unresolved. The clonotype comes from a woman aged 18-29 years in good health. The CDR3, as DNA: TGTGCCAGCAGTGCCACCCCTATTAGGACTGAAGCTTTCTTT. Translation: CASSATPIRTEAFF.